This TCR beta chain emerged from a study of T cell changes during pregnancy in multiple sclerosis. This CDR3 has 16 amino acids. V gave up 8 bases and J gave up 3 bases, with 21 bases separating them. Germline assignment: CDR1 SNHLY and CDR2 FYNNEI. This clone came up a few times. Data came from immunoSEQ multiplex PCR; TCRdb stores just in-frame clones and leaves some out. Here the sample spans over 55,000 clones, 80% to 95% being singletons. This sequence joins TRBV2 and TRBJ2-3; D might be TRBD2 (5 bases). The source is a female donor with multiple sclerosis, enrolled in a pregnancy study. Sample: peripheral blood, taken in the first trimester of pregnancy. The CDR3 DNA sequence: TGTGCCAGCTCCCGAGGACTCGCATTTCGAACAGATACGCAGTATTTT. Its translation is CASSRGLAFRTDTQYF.